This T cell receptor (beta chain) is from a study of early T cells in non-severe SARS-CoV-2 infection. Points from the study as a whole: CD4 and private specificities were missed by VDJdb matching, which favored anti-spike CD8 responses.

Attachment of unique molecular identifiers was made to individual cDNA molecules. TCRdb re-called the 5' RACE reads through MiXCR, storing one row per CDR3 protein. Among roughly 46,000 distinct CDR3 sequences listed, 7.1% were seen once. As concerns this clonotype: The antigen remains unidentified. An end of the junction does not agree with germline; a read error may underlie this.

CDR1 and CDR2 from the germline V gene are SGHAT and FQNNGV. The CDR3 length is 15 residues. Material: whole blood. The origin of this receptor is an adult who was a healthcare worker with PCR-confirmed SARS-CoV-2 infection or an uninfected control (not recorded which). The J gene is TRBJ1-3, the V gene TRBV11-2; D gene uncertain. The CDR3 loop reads CASSIIQDSGITIYF. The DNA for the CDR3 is TGTGCCAGCAGCATAATTCAGGATTCTGGAATCACCATATATTTT. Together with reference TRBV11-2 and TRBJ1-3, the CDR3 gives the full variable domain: EAGVAQSPRYKIIEKRQSVAFWCNPISGHATLYWYQQILGQGPKLLIQFQNNGVVDDSQLPKDRFSAERLKGVDSTLKIQPAKLEDSAVYLCASSIIQDSGITIYFGEGSWLTVV.